Listed below are T cell receptor beta chains from one sample, sequenced in a study of early stage breast cancer tumors. Assay used: immunoSEQ multiplex PCR; TCRdb lists only in-frame clones, some missing. Among 45,000 to 65,000 clones listed, roughly 73% were seen once. Sequenced material: blood. The receptors shown here come from a person aged 35-49 years with breast cancer. Both conserved end residues are part of each CDR3.

v_call	j_call	cdr3_length	cdr3_aa
TRBV7-7	TRBJ1-4	15	CASSRQDTTNEKLFF
TRBV10-1	TRBJ2-1	17	CASSESGEGAGDNEQFF
TRBV7-8	TRBJ2-5	16	CASSSPAGTAKETQYF
TRBV5-4	TRBJ2-7	15	CASSPDRASSYEQYF
TRBV4-2	TRBJ1-1	16	CASSRRTGGSNTEAFF
TRBV6-6	TRBJ2-7	14	CASSTSGTGYEQYF
TRBV5-8	TRBJ2-5	12	CASRKRGEAQYF
TRBV7-3	TRBJ2-2	13	CASSSTVPGELFF
TRBV10-2	TRBJ2-5	15	CASSESLGPPGTQYF
TRBV7-6	TRBJ1-4	14	CASSLDRGIEKLFF
TRBV10-2	TRBJ2-7	12	CASNGPQGEQYF
TRBV14	TRBJ2-5	14	CASSQVPVQETQYF
TRBV7-8	TRBJ1-2	15	CASSPGQGRGYGYTF
TRBV4-2	TRBJ2-7	15	CASSHGTGLSYEQYF
TRBV29-1	TRBJ2-1	14	CSVLRAQRENEQFF
TRBV6-1	TRBJ2-6	15	CASSEGVSGANVLTF
TRBV9	TRBJ1-3	14	CASGAGGVGNTIYF
TRBV9	TRBJ2-2	15	CASSPRQGLTGELFF
TRBV6-6	TRBJ1-1	15	CASSPNRGRGTEAFF
TRBV5-4	TRBJ2-5	15	CASSLALAVGETQYF
TRBV19	TRBJ2-3	15	CASSLGLAVADTQYF
TRBV6-4	TRBJ2-5	13	CANLPGLEETQYF
TRBV7-3	TRBJ2-5	13	CASSLGQQETQYF
TRBV25-1	TRBJ1-2	16	CASSAGGFRGHAGYTF
TRBV27	TRBJ2-7	13	CASSPMGNYEQYF
TRBV30	TRBJ2-2	12	CAGAPNTGELFF
TRBV30	TRBJ2-1	14	CAWSVWTGRAEQFF
TRBV7-2	TRBJ2-7	14	CASSLDGGGYEQYF
TRBV11-2	NA	10	CASSGTEQYF
TRBV7-6	TRBJ2-5	16	CASSLGGQGGAETQYF
TRBV18	TRBJ2-5	13	CASSPGSMETQYF
TRBV4-2	TRBJ2-5	14	CASSQGGSGETQYF
TRBV2	TRBJ2-1	15	CASSATSGNYNEQFF
TRBV6-1	TRBJ2-3	14	CASSTFGGTDTQYF
TRBV6-5	TRBJ1-1	14	CASSYRTGDTEAFF
TRBV5-5	TRBJ2-3	14	CASSLGLGTDTQYF
TRBV7-9	TRBJ2-7	16	CASSQRVAGGRHEQYF
TRBV19	TRBJ1-2	13	CASSPGGVKGYTF
TRBV7-9	TRBJ1-1	15	CASSLGAGGGTEAFF
TRBV18	TRBJ2-7	14	CASSQLGWGSEQYF
TRBV5-1	TRBJ1-4	12	CASSLDIEKLFF
TRBV7-8	TRBJ2-5	16	CASSVPSGSSQETQYF
TRBV7-2	TRBJ2-7	13	CASVPAGPYEQYF
TRBV9	TRBJ2-5	13	CASSVGAEETQYF
TRBV10-2	TRBJ2-3	14	CASSLAGGTDTQYF
TRBV5-1	TRBJ2-3	15	CASSLRVASTDTQYF
TRBV18	TRBJ2-7	13	CASSPPGASEQYF
TRBV7-9	TRBJ1-1	12	CASRRGNTEAFF
TRBV19	TRBJ1-4	16	CASSISGQGIESELFF
TRBV9	TRBJ1-2	15	CASSGGTGGADGYTF
TRBV30	TRBJ1-4	13	CAWQAGANEKLFF
TRBV10-3	TRBJ2-3	13	CATKAGGTDTQYF
TRBV6-6	TRBJ1-2	16	CASSYSTRGRNYGYTF
TRBV5-1	TRBJ2-7	13	CASSLVGGHEQYF
TRBV30	TRBJ2-7	15	CAWSSRDRAGGEQYF
TRBV7-9	TRBJ2-5	12	CASSLNRETQYF
TRBV5-6	TRBJ2-7	17	CASSLDQVRRGFDEQYF
TRBV6-5	TRBJ2-7	15	CASREQGGSSYEQYF
TRBV6-6	TRBJ2-7	14	CASSTGTLIYEQYF